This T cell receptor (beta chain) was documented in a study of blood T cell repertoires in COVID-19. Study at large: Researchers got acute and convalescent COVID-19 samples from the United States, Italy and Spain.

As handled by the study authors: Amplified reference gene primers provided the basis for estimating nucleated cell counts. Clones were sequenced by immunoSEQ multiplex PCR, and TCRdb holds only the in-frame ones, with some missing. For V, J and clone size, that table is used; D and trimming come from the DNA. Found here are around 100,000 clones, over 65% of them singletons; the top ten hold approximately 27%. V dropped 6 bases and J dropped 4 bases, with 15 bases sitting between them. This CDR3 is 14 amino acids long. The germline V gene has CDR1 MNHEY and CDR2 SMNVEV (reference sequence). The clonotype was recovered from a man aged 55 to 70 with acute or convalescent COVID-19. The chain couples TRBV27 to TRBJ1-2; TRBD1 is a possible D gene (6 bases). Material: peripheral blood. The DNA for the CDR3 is TGTGCCAGCAGCACCTCGGGGGGCGTCTATGGCTACACCTTC. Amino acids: CASSTSGGVYGYTF.